The sequence of this TCR beta chain was determined in a study of cytomegalovirus exposure and HLA in healthy donors. The PCR employed 60 Vbeta primers together with 13 Jbeta primers. Method: immunoSEQ multiplex PCR; TCRdb's copy keeps in-frame clones and lacks some. The repertoire holds more than 85,000 clones, with around 70% as singletons. V lost 4 bases to trimming and J lost 4 bases; unmatched junction nucleotides: 2. Germline assignment: CDR1 SQVTM and CDR2 ANQGSEA. The CDR3 runs 14 residues. J is TRBJ2-1 and V is TRBV29-1; 12 bases are shared with TRBD2. Sample: PBMCs. The sequence was obtained from a man aged 35 to 55 in good health and CMV-seronegative. The CDR3 sequence is CSVVGLAGYNEQFF. The CDR3 DNA reads as TGCAGCGTTGTAGGACTAGCGGGGTACAATGAGCAGTTCTTC.